The sequence of this T cell receptor beta chain was determined in a study of T cells in Graves' hyperthyroidism and ophthalmopathy. Whole-study results and caveats: Blood also carried most thyroid clonotypes expanded above 0.001.

Many counts were recorded for this clonotype. Antigen unknown. V lost 5 bases, J lost 7 bases, and 7 bases stayed unmatched. This CDR3 has 13 residues. Per germline, CDR1 SGHAT and CDR2 FQDESV (reference sequence). There were TCR beta CDR3 regions amplified from RNA transcripts. TCR CDR3 underwent first-round RT-PCR with the HTBI primer set. Each CDR3 protein is one row after TCRdb ran MiXCR on the multiplex PCR reads. The table has approximately 690,000 distinct CDR3 sequences, less than 25% seen once; the top ten hold around a third. Input material: blood. The receptor comes from a man aged 25 to 45 with Graves' ophthalmopathy. The rearrangement joins TRBV11-1 to TRBJ2-7; 8 bases align to TRBD1. CDR3: CASSVRQGWEQYF. In DNA form, the CDR3 reads TGTGCCAGCAGCGTCCGACAGGGGTGGGAGCAGTACTTC.